Below, 26 T cell receptor beta chains from the same sample are listed, as sequenced in a study of T cell responses to AZD1222 COVID-19 vaccine. Assay used: immunoSEQ multiplex PCR; TCRdb lists only in-frame clones, some missing. The data hold roughly 150,000 clones, with just over 90% observed a single time. The specimen was peripheral blood, collected on day 0 of AZD1222 vaccination. The receptors come from an adult in good health.

The chain has TRBV5-1 and TRBJ1-4; 9 bases match TRBD1. The CDR3 totals 18 residues. Trimming took 5 bases from V and 3 from J; bases not matched to a gene: 14. CDR1 and CDR2 from the germline V gene are SGHRS and YFSETQ. The CDR3, as DNA: TGCGCCAGCAGAAAGTACCGGGACAGGGAGAGGGCTAATGAAAAACTGTTTTTT. Its protein is CASRKYRDRERANEKLFF. The variable domain in full, with the rest retrieved from reference TRBV5-1 and TRBJ1-4, is KAGVTQTPRYLIKTRGQQVTLSCSPISGHRSVSWYQQTPGQGLQFLFEYFSETQRNKGNFPGRFSGRQFSNSRSEMNVSTLELGDSALYLCASRKYRDRERANEKLFFGSGTQLSVL.

The chain couples TRBV7-8 to TRBJ2-3, with D possibly being TRBD2 (5 bases). CDR1 and CDR2 (germline): SGHVS, FQNEAQ. The CDR3 totals 17 residues. The V and J ends lost 3 bases and 1 base respectively, with 17 bases between them. The CDR3 reads CASSFFPLVSGTDTQYF. The CDR3 DNA is TGTGCCAGCAGCTTCTTTCCCTTGGTTAGCGGCACAGATACGCAGTATTTT.

This clone appeared once. In nucleotides, the CDR3 is TGTGCCAGCAGCTTAGTGGGGGCGAGTCAGCCCCAGCATTTT. It is translated as CASSLVGASQPQHF. The V call is TRBV7-2, the J call TRBJ1-5, with D possibly TRBD1 on 6 matching bases. Looked up from germline, CDR1 is SGHTA and CDR2 is FQGNSA. The CDR3 loop spans 14 amino acids. The V and J ends lost 1 base and 6 bases respectively, with 10 bases between them.

The chain joins TRBV7-2 to TRBJ2-2; D unresolved. The CDR3 length is 14 residues. Trimming removed 2 bases from V and 6 bases from J, with 10 bases in between. Germline V CDR1 and CDR2: SGHTA, FQGNSA. CDR3 loop: CASSLQELAGELFF. CDR3 sequence (DNA): TGTGCCAGCAGCTTACAGGAACTCGCCGGGGAGCTGTTTTTT.

This clone was found a few times. V is TRBV5-1 and J is TRBJ1-1; no clear D. The CDR3 covers 14 residues. Germline CDR1 SGHRS, CDR2 YFSETQ. Trimming removed 6 bases from V and 1 base from J, with 13 bases in between. This chain's CDR3 is CASTREGPNTEAFF. In DNA form, the CDR3 reads TGCGCCAGCACTAGGGAGGGCCCGAACACTGAAGCTTTCTTT.

This clone was recorded only once. V gene TRBV11-3 combines with J gene TRBJ2-2; the D is unclear. V lost 6 bases and J 5 bases, leaving 4 bases between the germline ends. The germline CDR1 and CDR2 sequences are SGHNT and YENEEA. This CDR3 has 11 amino acids. The CDR3 region has the DNA TGTGCCAGCAGTAAGACCGGGGAGCTGTTTTTT. Protein sequence: CASSKTGELFF.

This chain joins TRBV5-4 and TRBJ1-6, with 10 bases identical to TRBD1. The CDR3 is 15 amino acids. V lost 1 base to trimming and J lost 8 bases; unmatched junction nucleotides: 3. Per the germline V gene, CDR1 is SGHNT and CDR2 is YYREEE (reference sequence). This chain's CDR3 is CASSLLGTGDSPLHF. CDR3 in DNA: TGTGCCAGCAGCTTGTTGGGGACAGGGGATTCACCCCTCCACTTT. Using reference TRBV5-4 and TRBJ1-6 for the parts outside the CDR3, the full variable domain is ETGVTQSPTHLIKTRGQQVTLRCSSQSGHNTVSWYQQALGQGPQFIFQYYREEENGRGNFPPRFSGLQFPNYSSELNVNALELDDSALYLCASSLLGTGDSPLHFGNGTRLTVT.

The chain has TRBV9 and TRBJ1-5, with D tentatively TRBD1 (5 bases). CDR1 is SGDLS and CDR2 is YYNGEE in the germline V gene. Trimming removed 0 bases from V and 8 bases from J, with 15 bases in between. CDR3 length equals 15 residues. In DNA form, the CDR3 reads TGTGCCAGCAGCGTAGGAAAGGGGAACGAGGAGCCCCAGCATTTT. Translated: CASSVGKGNEEPQHF.

This clone occurred once. CDR3 amino acids: CASSLGSGNSGDTQYF. For the CDR3, the DNA is TGTGCCAGCAGCTTAGGTTCCGGGAACAGTGGAGATACGCAGTATTTT. This sequence joins TRBV7-6 and TRBJ2-3, with a possible D match to TRBD2 (5 bases). Looked up from germline, CDR1 is SGHVS and CDR2 is FNYEAQ. This CDR3 has 16 amino acids. V lost 1 base and J lost 5, with 16 bases in between.

This clone has only a few counts. CDR3 coding DNA: TGTGCCAGCAGCGATCGACAGGGGAGGAATTCACCCCTCCACTTT. Translating it yields CASSDRQGRNSPLHF. The chain joins TRBV9 to TRBJ1-6; 8 nucleotides match TRBD1. V lost 3 bases, J lost 7 bases, and 6 bases stayed unmatched. Germline CDR1 SGDLS, CDR2 YYNGEE. The CDR3 runs to 15 residues.

V usage is TRBV3-1 (or the pseudogene TRBV3-2) and J usage is TRBJ2-3; 14 positions agree with TRBD2. This CDR3 has 18 residues. V shed 2 bases, J shed 6 bases, and the junction held 10 bases outside the gene matches. Germline values: CDR1 LGHDT, CDR2 YNNKEL (reference sequence). CDR3: CASSQLGLAGGIGDTQYF. DNA for the CDR3: TGTGCCAGCAGCCAACTCGGACTAGCGGGAGGTATAGGGGATACGCAGTATTTT.

This clone was seen just once. The V gene is TRBV3-1 (or the pseudogene TRBV3-2), the J gene TRBJ2-1; either TRBD1 or TRBD2 may supply D (6 bases each). The CDR3 has 16 residues. Germline V gene data show CDR1 as LGHDT and CDR2 as YNNKEL (reference sequence). The V end was cut by 0 bases, the J end by 7 bases, with 16 bases between. CDR3 sequence: CASSQDLLDSGNEQFF. As DNA, the CDR3 is TGTGCCAGCAGCCAAGATCTTCTGGACAGCGGGAATGAGCAGTTCTTC.

This chain connects TRBV7-9 to TRBJ2-7; 8 bases line up with TRBD2. V was clipped by 5 bases and J by 1 base; unmatched bases: 4. This CDR3 is built from 14 residues. Per the germline V gene, CDR1 is SEHNR and CDR2 is FQNEAQ (reference sequence). CDR3 loop: CASSLLAESYEQYF. The CDR3 nucleotides are TGTGCCAGCAGCCTACTAGCGGAGTCCTACGAGCAGTACTTC.

The chain carries TRBV18 and TRBJ2-7, with TRBD1 matching over 10 bases. The length of the CDR3 is 16 residues. Germline CDR1 KGHSH, CDR2 LQKENI. V was pared by 6 bases and J by 7 bases, with 15 bases of the junction left unmatched. The CDR3 DNA reads as TGTGCCAGCTCCCTCCGACAGGGGGCAAGGAGGCTTGAGCAGTACTTC. It is translated as CASSLRQGARRLEQYF.

CDR3 sequence reads: CASRSDQYNEQFF. CDR3 nucleotide sequence: TGTGCCAGCAGATCAGACCAGTACAATGAGCAGTTCTTC. The J gene is TRBJ2-1, the V gene TRBV6-5; D not certain. This CDR3 contains 13 residues. Germline V gene data show CDR1 as MNHEY and CDR2 as SVGAGI. With 6 bases removed from V and 4 bases from J, the gap between germline ends came to 10 bases.

The chain combines TRBV19 with TRBJ2-7; 7 positions agree with TRBD1. The CDR3 runs to 15 residues. The V and J ends lost 5 bases and 0 bases, in that order; junction bases with no gene match: 7. Per the germline V gene, CDR1 is LNHDA and CDR2 is SQIVND (reference sequence). CDR3 in amino acids: CASSAGTESSYEQYF. In nucleotides, the CDR3 is TGTGCCAGTAGTGCCGGGACAGAAAGCTCCTACGAGCAGTACTTC.

The chain recombines TRBV29-1 with TRBJ2-7, with D possibly TRBD2 on 6 matching bases. The germline V gene has CDR1 SQVTM and CDR2 ANQGSEA. CDR3 length: 14 residues. Trimming shortened V by 7 bases and J by 3 bases, and 19 bases separated the two germline ends. The CDR3 nucleotides are TGCAGCGCTGCCCTAGGTGGCGGGAACTACGAGCAGTACTTC. Translating gives CSAALGGGNYEQYF.

The V gene is TRBV12-5, the J gene TRBJ2-5; no definite D call. The CDR3 totals 13 residues. V was cut by 1 base and J by 5 bases, with 8 bases left in between. Germline CDR1 and CDR2: LGHNT and FRNRAP. The CDR3 reads CASGLGATETQYF. The CDR3 DNA is TGTGCTAGTGGTTTGGGAGCGACCGAGACCCAGTACTTC.

This chain links TRBV5-1 with TRBJ2-7; D is unclear. V was trimmed by 0 bases and J by 2 bases, leaving 6 bases between them. This CDR3 is built from 13 residues. Germline V gene data show CDR1 as SGHRS and CDR2 as YFSETQ. CDR3 loop: CASSLVGTYEQYF. The CDR3 DNA reads as TGCGCCAGCAGCTTGGTAGGTACCTACGAGCAGTACTTC.

This clone occurred a few times. CDR3 bases: TGTGCCAGTAGTACCCGGACGTGGGGTAATGAAAAACTGTTTTTT. Its translation: CASSTRTWGNEKLFF. V is TRBV19 and J is TRBJ1-4; no clear D. Germline V gives CDR1 LNHDA, CDR2 SQIVND (reference sequence). The CDR3 consists of 15 residues. V lost 4 bases to trimming and J lost 4 bases, with 13 bases between them.

The V gene is TRBV5-6, the J gene TRBJ1-1, with no clear D. Germline lookup yields CDR1 SGHDT and CDR2 YYEEEE. CDR3 length: 14 amino acids. The germline V and J ends were trimmed by 0 bases and 1 base, with 7 bases remaining between them. In DNA, the CDR3 is TGTGCCAGCAGCTTGGTAGGGCAGAACACTGAAGCTTTCTTT. Encoded protein: CASSLVGQNTEAFF.

V usage is TRBV19 and J usage is TRBJ2-3; D unclear. The V gene's germline CDR1 is LNHDA and CDR2 SQIVND (reference sequence). The CDR3 spans 13 residues. V lost 9 bases and J 3 bases, leaving 13 bases between the germline ends. CDR3: CASNMGRTDTQYF. The CDR3 nucleotides are TGTGCCAGCAATATGGGCCGGACAGATACGCAGTATTTT.

The chain employs TRBV12-3 or TRBV12-4 and TRBJ2-7, with TRBD1 matching over 7 bases. V was clipped by 8 bases and J by 4 bases; unmatched bases: 8. The CDR3 covers 13 residues. CDR3 in amino acids: CASRRGQLYEQYF. DNA for the CDR3: TGTGCCAGCCGAAGGGGACAGCTGTACGAGCAGTACTTC.

V usage is TRBV5-6 and J usage is TRBJ2-4, with D hard to call. The V gene lost 1 base and the J gene lost 3 bases, with 14 bases spanning the gap. The germline gives CDR1 SGHDT, CDR2 YYEEEE. There are 16 residues in the CDR3. CDR3 residues: CASSLSRRSNKNIQYF. The CDR3 bases are TGTGCCAGCAGCTTGAGTCGGCGGTCTAACAAAAACATTCAGTACTTC.

The rearrangement joins TRBV12-3 or TRBV12-4 to TRBJ2-5; TRBD1 might be the D (5 bases). The ends were cut back, 4 bases at V and 5 bases at J, with 11 bases in the middle. The CDR3 is 13 residues long. CDR3 sequence (DNA): TGTGCCAGCAGTTCGGCAGGGATTGAGACCCAGTACTTC. Protein: CASSSAGIETQYF.

This chain joins TRBV29-1 and TRBJ1-2; tentatively, D is TRBD1 (5 bases). Germline-derived CDR1 and CDR2 are SQVTM and ANQGSEA. CDR3 size: 11 residues. V was pared by 3 bases and J by 6 bases, with 8 bases between. CDR3 DNA: TGCAGCGTTGACGCGGGGGATGGCTACACCTTC. Protein sequence: CSVDAGDGYTF.